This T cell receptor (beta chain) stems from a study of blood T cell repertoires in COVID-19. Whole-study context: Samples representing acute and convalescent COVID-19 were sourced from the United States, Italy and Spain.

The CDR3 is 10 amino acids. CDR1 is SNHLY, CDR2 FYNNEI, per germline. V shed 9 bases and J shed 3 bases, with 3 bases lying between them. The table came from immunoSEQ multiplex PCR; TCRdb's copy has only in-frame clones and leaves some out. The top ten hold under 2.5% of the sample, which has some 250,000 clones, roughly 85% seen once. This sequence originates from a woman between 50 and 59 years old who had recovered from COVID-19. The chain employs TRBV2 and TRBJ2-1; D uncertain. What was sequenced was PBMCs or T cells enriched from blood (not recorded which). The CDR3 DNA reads TGTGCCAGTCTCTACAATGAGCAGTTCTTC. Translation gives CASLYNEQFF.